This T cell receptor (beta chain) was recovered during a study of shared clonotypes between healthy human individuals. Study at large: Contributing individuals were a couple of females and three males aged 18 to 49. Overall study results and limits: Naive CD4 clonotype sharing across a few donors was about 5.3%. Rarefaction indicated that sorted-subset sequencing remained incomplete although depth was large.

The CDR3 is made up of 13 amino acids. The V end was cut by 10 bases, the J end by 4 bases, with 13 bases between. The V gene's germline CDR1 is ENHRY and CDR2 SYGVKD. Clones were sequenced by immunoSEQ multiplex PCR, and TCRdb holds only the in-frame ones, with some missing. In the table there are some 980,000 clones, about 80% of which are singletons. Splitting the CD4+ cells yielded a CD45RA+ naive subset and a CD45RA-negative memory subset. Concerning this clone: Its target is unknown.

V usage is TRBV10-3 and J usage is TRBJ2-2, with D possibly matching TRBD1 (6 bases). The receptor was derived from a man younger than 30 in good health. The sample comprised memory CD4+ T cells sorted from blood. As for subset: CD45RA-negative fraction. The CDR3 nucleotides are TGTGCCACGGCGACAGGAACCACCGGGGAGCTGTTTTTT. Residues: CATATGTTGELFF.